This record looks at one T cell receptor beta chain sequence and its context. No antigen is known for it. Profiled with immunoSEQ multiplex PCR; TCRdb holds only in-frame clones, not every one. The data contain 90,000 or so clones, 86% of them singletons. The data derive from a study of identifying expanded T cells in peripheral blood. Whole-study findings and limits: Roughly 1.2 clones differed between technical replicates, versus around 15 and 18 over time.

V dropped 3 bases and J dropped 3; count of bases not matched to a gene: 3. The CDR3 loop spans 15 amino acids. CDR1 is WSHSY, CDR2 SAAADI, per germline. This clonotype was obtained from a person between 18 and 75 years old in good health. Sequencing was performed on blood. V usage is TRBV10-2 and J usage is TRBJ2-3; TRBD1 agrees at 10 bases. The CDR3 sequence: CASSEPGQGTDTQYF. The CDR3 DNA reads TGCGCCAGCAGTGAACCGGGACAGGGGACAGATACGCAGTATTTT.